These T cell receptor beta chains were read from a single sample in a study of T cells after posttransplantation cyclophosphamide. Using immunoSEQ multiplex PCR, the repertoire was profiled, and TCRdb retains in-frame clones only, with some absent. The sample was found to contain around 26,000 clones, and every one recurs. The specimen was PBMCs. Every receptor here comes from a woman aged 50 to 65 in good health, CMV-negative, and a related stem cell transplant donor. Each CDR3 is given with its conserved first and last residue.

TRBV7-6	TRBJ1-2	CASSLAEEDFF
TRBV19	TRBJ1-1	CATRATARYTEAFF
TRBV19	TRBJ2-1	CASNGLAGFYNEQFF
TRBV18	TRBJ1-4	CASSPRTGTALEKLFF
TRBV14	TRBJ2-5	CASSQIQETQYF
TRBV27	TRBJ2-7	CASSFIGSRSYEQYF
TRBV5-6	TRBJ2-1	CASSLGGGRINNEQFF
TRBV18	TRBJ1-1	CASSPVSLVNTEAFF
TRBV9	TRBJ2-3	CASSVEALGGSTDTQYF
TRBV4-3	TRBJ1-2	CASSQEIGRQGGYTF
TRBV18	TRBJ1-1	CASSPVGGPSTEAFF
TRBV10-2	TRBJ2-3	CASSLEIASTDTQYF
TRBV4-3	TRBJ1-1	CASSPILAAGGTEAFF
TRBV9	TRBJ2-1	CASSTPPGGGRGYNEQFF
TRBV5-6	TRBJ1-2	CASSYPEGGGYTF
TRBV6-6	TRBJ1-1	CASSSPPAGPTEAFF
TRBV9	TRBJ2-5	CASSEASTRTQETQYF
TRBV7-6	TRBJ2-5	CASSLTKETQYF
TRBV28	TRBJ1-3	CASSFPRFSQGASGNTIYF
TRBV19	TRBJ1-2	CASSIEGHDYGYTF
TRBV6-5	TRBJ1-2	CASSPGAGPRGYTF
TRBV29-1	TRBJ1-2	CSVVQDYGYTF
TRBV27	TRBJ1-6	CASRIEGSSYNSPLHF
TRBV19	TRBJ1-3	CASKNDIYSGNTIYF
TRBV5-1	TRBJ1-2	CASSLPDRDYGYTF
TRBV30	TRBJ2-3	CASDRASTDTQYF
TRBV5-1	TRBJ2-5	CASSSLDRGRSETQYF
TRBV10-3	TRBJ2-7	CAISEPRGQTYEQYF
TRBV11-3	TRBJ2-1	CASSLMGQHNEQFF
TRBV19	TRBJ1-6	CASSTRGENSPLHF
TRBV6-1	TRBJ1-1	CASSPGVAEAFF
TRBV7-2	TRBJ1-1	CASRTGTELTEAFF
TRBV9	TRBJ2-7	CAGSVGGRGSEQYF
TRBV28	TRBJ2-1	CASSSWMSEQFF
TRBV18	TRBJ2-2	CASSSRQGAFGELFF
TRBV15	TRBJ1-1	CATSTGMVATEAFF
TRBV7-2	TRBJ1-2	CASSPRQGLGGYTF
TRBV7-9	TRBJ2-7	CASSWEGRGEQYF
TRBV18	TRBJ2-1	CASSPLGQGHLSGSYNEQFF
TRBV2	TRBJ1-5	CASRENRDNQPQHF
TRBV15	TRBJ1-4	CATSRDSSGNEKLFF
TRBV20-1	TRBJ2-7	CSAKADYEQYF
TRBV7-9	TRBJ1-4	CASSPMGLPRPTNEKLFF
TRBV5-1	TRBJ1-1	CASSLAGQGANTEAFF
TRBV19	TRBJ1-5	CASTPDRGSAQHF
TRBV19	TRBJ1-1	CASSLTLNTEAFF
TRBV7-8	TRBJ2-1	CASSSRLAGEAYNEQFF
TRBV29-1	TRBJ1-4	CSVRSNNEKLFF
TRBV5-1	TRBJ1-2	CASSLGVGQTYGYTF